Listed below are T cell receptor beta chains from one sample, sequenced in a study of CD8 T cells in ankylosing spondylitis. One entry per CDR3 protein, called by TCRdb with MiXCR from the 5' RACE reads. This repertoire shows around 770,000 distinct CDR3 sequences, 15% to 20% found once; its top ten account for about 20%. The sequenced material came from blood, either unsorted or a sorted T cell fraction (not recorded which). The receptors come from a male donor with ankylosing spondylitis. CDR3s include the opening cysteine and the closing phenylalanine or tryptophan. D genes are given only for firm matches. Only some rows state a clone size, as once, few, many or a class for expanded clones.

cdr3_aa cdr3_nt j_call v_call d_call clone_size
CASGVGGVRTEAFF TGTGCCAGCGGCGTTGGGGGGGTACGGACTGAAGCTTTCTTT TRBJ1-1 TRBV7-9 . few
CSPPKGDYGYTF TGCAGTCCTCCTAAAGGGGACTATGGCTACACCTTC TRBJ1-2 TRBV20-1 . .
CASSLQTGGGQPQHF TGTGCCAGCAGTTTACAGACAGGGGGAGGGCAGCCCCAGCATTTT TRBJ1-5 TRBV12-3/TRBV12-4 TRBD1 once
CACFRSGGYNEQFF TGTGCCTGCTTTAGGAGCGGGGGGTACAATGAGCAGTTCTTC TRBJ2-1 TRBV30 TRBD2 .
CASSLDSLIYNEQFF TGCGCCAGCAGCTTGGACAGCCTCATATACAATGAGCAGTTCTTC TRBJ2-1 TRBV5-1 . few
CASTLDSPWEPQHF TGTGCCAGCACCCTTGACAGCCCATGGGAGCCCCAGCATTTT TRBJ1-5 TRBV12-3/TRBV12-4 . .
CSVVSGVSGNTIYF TGCAGCGTTGTCTCAGGGGTCTCTGGAAACACCATATATTTT TRBJ1-3 TRBV29-1 . .
CASSLEGLAADTQYF TGTGCCAGCAGCTTAGAGGGGCTAGCGGCAGATACGCAGTATTTT TRBJ2-3 TRBV7-9 TRBD2 few
CASSPTGVGSYNEQFF TGTGCCAGCTCACCAACAGGGGTTGGCTCCTACAATGAGCAGTTCTTC TRBJ2-1 TRBV18 TRBD1 few
CASSPIGQQETQYF TGTGCCAGCAGCCCAATCGGACAGCAAGAGACCCAGTACTTC TRBJ2-5 TRBV28 . few
CASSLPTGWEILNEQFF TGTGCCAGCAGCTTACCGACAGGCTGGGAGATCCTTAATGAGCAGTTCTTC TRBJ2-1 TRBV5-5 . .
CASSTSGRTDTQYF TGTGCCAGCAGTACTAGCGGACGCACAGATACGCAGTATTTT TRBJ2-3 TRBV12-3/TRBV12-4 TRBD2 .
CASSLGPGGRSPDTQYF TGCGCCAGCAGCTTGGGCCCCGGCGGGAGATCCCCAGATACGCAGTATTTT TRBJ2-3 TRBV5-1 TRBD2 .
CASSLDRGTGSGANVLTF TGTGCCAGCAGCTTAGATCGCGGGACAGGGAGTGGGGCCAACGTCCTGACTTTC TRBJ2-6 TRBV11-2 TRBD1 once
CASLQGNVNGYTF TGCGCCAGCCTACAGGGAAACGTCAATGGCTACACCTTC TRBJ1-2 TRBV5-1 . few
CASSRLTVNYGYTF TGTGCCAGCAGCAGGTTAACAGTGAACTATGGCTACACCTTC TRBJ1-2 TRBV7-9 . few
CAISDIGPGGGEQFF TGTGCCATCAGTGATATTGGCCCCGGGGGCGGCGAGCAGTTCTTC TRBJ2-1 TRBV10-3 . .
CASSLGGAATGNTIYF TGTGCCAGCAGCTTAGGAGGGGCAGCTACTGGAAACACCATATATTTT TRBJ1-3 TRBV7-8 . many
CASMTGQGSYEQYF TGTGCCAGCATGACAGGACAAGGCTCCTACGAGCAGTACTTC TRBJ2-7 TRBV6-1 . few
CATSEYNTAYEQYF TGTGCCACCAGTGAGTACAATACAGCCTACGAGCAGTACTTC TRBJ2-7 TRBV24-1 . few
CASSPEVYEQFF TGTGCCAGCAGTCCTGAAGTCTATGAGCAGTTCTTC TRBJ2-1 TRBV12-3/TRBV12-4 . .
CASSQDRSSYNSPLHF TGCGCCAGCAGCCAAGACAGGAGCTCCTATAATTCACCCCTCCACTTT TRBJ1-6 TRBV4-1 . many
CASSAETRAYEQYF TGTGCCAGCAGCGCCGAGACACGGGCCTACGAGCAGTACTTC TRBJ2-7 TRBV7-9 . .
CASSLTSGGGPSYNEQFF TGTGCCAGCAGCTTAACTTCGGGGGGAGGCCCCTCCTACAATGAGCAGTTCTTC TRBJ2-1 TRBV11-2 TRBD2 .
CSASSGISSYNEQFF TGCAGTGCTTCTAGCGGGATTAGCTCCTACAATGAGCAGTTCTTC TRBJ2-1 TRBV20-1 TRBD2 .